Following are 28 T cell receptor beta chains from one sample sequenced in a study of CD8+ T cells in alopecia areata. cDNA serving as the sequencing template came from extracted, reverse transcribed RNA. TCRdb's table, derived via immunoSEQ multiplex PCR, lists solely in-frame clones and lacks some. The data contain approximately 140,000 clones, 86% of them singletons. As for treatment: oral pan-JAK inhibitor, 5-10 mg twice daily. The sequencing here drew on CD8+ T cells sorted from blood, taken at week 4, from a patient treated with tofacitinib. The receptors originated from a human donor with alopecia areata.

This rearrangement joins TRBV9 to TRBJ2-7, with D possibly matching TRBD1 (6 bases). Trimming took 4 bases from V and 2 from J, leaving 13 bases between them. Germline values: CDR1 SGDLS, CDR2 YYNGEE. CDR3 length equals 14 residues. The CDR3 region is CASSPGTSPYEQYF. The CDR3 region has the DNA TGTGCCAGCAGCCCGGGGACATCCCCCTACGAGCAGTACTTC.

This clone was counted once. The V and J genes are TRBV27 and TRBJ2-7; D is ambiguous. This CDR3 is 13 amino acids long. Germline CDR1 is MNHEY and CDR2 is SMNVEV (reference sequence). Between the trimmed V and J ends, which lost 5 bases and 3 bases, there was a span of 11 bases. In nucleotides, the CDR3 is TGTGCCAGCAGTCCCGCTTGGAGCTACGAGCAGTACTTC. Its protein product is CASSPAWSYEQYF.

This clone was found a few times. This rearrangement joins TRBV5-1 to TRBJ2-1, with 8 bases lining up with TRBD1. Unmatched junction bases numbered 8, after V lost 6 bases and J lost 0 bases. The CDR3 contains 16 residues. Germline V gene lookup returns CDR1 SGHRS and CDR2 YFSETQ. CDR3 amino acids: CASNADRASSYNEQFF. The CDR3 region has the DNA TGCGCCAGCAATGCGGACAGGGCGAGCTCCTACAATGAGCAGTTCTTC.

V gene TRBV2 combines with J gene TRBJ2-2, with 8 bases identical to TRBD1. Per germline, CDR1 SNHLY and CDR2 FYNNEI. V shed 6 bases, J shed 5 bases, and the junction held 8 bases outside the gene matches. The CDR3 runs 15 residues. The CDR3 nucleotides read TGTGCCAGCAGGAACGGACAGGGAGGTACCGGGGAGCTGTTTTTT. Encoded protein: CASRNGQGGTGELFF.

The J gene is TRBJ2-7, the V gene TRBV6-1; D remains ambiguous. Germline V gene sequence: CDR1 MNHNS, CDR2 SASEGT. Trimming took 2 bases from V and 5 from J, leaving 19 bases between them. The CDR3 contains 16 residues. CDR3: CASSELLGELHNEQYF. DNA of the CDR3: TGTGCCAGCAGTGAACTGCTAGGAGAATTGCACAACGAGCAGTACTTC.

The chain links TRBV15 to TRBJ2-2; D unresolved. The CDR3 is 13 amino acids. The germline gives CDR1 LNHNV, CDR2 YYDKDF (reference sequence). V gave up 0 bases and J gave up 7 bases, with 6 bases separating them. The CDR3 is CATSRENFGELFF. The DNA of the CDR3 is TGTGCCACCAGCAGAGAAAATTTCGGGGAGCTGTTTTTT.

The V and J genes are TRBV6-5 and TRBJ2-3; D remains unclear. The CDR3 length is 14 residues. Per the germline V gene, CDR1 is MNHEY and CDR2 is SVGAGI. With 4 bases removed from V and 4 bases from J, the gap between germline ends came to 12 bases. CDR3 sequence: CASSSPFRADTQYF. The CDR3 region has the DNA TGTGCCAGCAGTTCCCCCTTTAGGGCAGATACGCAGTATTTT.

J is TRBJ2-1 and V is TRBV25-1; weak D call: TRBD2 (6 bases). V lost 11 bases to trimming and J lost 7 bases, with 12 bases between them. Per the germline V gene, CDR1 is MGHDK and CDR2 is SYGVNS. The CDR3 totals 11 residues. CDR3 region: CAATGENEQFF. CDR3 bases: TGTGCCGCCACGGGGGAGAATGAGCAGTTCTTC. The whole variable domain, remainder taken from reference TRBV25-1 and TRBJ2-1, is EADIYQTPRYLVIGTGKKITLECSQTMGHDKMYWYQQDPGMELHLIHYSYGVNSTEKGDLSSESTVSRIRTEHFPLTLESARPSHTSQYLCAATGENEQFFGPGTRLTVL.

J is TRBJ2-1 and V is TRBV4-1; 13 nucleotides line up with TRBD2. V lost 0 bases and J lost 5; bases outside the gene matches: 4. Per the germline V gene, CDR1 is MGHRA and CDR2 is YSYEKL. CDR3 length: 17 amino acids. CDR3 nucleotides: TGCGCCAGCAGCCAAGACCCCGGACTAGCGGGGGACAATGAGCAGTTCTTC. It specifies CASSQDPGLAGDNEQFF.

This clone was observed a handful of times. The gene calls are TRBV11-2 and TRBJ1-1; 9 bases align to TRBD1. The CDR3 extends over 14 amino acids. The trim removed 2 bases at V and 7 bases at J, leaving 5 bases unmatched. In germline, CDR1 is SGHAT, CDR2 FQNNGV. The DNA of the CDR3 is TGTGCCAGCAGCTTATGGACAGGGGCCGTTGAAGCTTTCTTT. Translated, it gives CASSLWTGAVEAFF.

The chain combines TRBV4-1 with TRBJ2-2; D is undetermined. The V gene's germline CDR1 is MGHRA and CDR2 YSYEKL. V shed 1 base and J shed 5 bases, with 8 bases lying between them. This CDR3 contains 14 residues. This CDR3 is CASSQVSRTGELFF. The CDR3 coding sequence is TGCGCCAGCAGCCAAGTGTCCCGGACCGGGGAGCTGTTTTTT.

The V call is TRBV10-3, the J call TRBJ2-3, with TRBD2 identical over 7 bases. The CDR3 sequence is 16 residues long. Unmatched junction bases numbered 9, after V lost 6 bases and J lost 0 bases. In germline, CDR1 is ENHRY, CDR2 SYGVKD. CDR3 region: CAIRNPSGRSTDTQYF. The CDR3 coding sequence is TGTGCCATCAGGAACCCTAGCGGCCGTAGCACAGATACGCAGTATTTT.

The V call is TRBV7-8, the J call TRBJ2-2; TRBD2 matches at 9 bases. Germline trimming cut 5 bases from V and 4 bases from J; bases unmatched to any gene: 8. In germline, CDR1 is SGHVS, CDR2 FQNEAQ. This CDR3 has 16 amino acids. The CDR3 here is CASSREGSGGTGELFF. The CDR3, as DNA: TGTGCCAGCAGCCGAGAGGGTAGCGGGGGCACCGGGGAGCTGTTTTTT.

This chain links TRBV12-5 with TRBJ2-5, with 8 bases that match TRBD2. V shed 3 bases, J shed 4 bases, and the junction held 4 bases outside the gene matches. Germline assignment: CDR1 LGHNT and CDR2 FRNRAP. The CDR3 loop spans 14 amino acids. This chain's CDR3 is CASGFSGRVETQYF. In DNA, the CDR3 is TGTGCTAGTGGTTTCAGCGGGAGAGTAGAGACCCAGTACTTC.

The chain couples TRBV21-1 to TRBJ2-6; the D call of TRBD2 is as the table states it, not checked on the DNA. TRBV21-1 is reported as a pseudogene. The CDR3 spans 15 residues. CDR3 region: CASSSPGGGSNVLTF. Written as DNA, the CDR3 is TGTGCCAGCAGCAGCCCGGGCGGGGGGTCCAACGTCCTGACTTTC.

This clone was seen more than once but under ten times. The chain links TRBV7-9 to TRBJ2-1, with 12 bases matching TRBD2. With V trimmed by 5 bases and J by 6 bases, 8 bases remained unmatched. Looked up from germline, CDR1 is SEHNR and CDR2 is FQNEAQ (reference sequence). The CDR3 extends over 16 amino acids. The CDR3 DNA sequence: TGTGCCAGCAGCCAGGTGAGGACTAGCGGGATCAATGAGCAGTTCTTC. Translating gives CASSQVRTSGINEQFF.

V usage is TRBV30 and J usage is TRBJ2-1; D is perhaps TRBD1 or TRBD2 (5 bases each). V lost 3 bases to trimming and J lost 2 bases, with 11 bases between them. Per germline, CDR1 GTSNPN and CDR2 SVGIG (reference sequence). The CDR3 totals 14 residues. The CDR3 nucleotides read TGTGCCTGGAGACGAGGGGTCACCTACAATGAGCAGTTCTTC. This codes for CAWRRGVTYNEQFF.

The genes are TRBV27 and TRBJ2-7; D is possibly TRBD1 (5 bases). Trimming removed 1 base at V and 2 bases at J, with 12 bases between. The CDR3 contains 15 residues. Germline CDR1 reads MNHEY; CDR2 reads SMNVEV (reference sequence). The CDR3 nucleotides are TGTGCCAGCAGTTTATGGGGCACCGGAACCTACGAGCAGTACTTC. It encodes CASSLWGTGTYEQYF.

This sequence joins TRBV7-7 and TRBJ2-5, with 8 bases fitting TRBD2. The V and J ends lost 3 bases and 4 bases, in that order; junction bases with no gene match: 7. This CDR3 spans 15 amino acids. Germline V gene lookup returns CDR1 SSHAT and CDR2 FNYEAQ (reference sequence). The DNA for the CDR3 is TGTGCCAGCAGCTTTAGCGGGGCTACAGGAGAGACCCAGTACTTC. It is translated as CASSFSGATGETQYF.

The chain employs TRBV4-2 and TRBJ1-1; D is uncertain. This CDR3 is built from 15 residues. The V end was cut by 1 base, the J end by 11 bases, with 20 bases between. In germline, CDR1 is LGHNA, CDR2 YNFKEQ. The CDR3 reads CASSQATPPLTEAFF. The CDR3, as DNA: TGTGCCAGCAGCCAAGCAACCCCCCCATTAACGGAGGCTTTCTTT.

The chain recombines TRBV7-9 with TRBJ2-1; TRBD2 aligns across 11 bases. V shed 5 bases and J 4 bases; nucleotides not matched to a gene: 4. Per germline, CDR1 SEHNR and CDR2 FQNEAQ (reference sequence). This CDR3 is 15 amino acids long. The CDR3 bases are TGTGCCAGCAGCCCGGGACTAGCGGCGTACAATGAGCAGTTCTTC. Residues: CASSPGLAAYNEQFF.

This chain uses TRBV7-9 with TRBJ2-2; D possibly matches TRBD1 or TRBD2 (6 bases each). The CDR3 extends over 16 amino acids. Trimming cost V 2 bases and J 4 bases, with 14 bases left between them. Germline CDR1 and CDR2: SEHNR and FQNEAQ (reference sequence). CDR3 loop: CASSLIGGQSTGELFF. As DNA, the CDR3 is TGTGCCAGCAGCTTAATAGGGGGGCAAAGCACCGGGGAGCTGTTTTTT.

CDR3 DNA sequence: TGCAGTGCGAAAACTGGGGGTGAGCAGTACTTC. As protein: CSAKTGGEQYF. The J gene is TRBJ2-7, the V gene TRBV20-1; D might be TRBD1 or TRBD2, each matching 5 bases. This CDR3 spans 11 amino acids. V lost 6 bases and J lost 7, with 13 bases in between. CDR1 is DFQATT and CDR2 is SNEGSKA in the germline V gene (reference sequence).

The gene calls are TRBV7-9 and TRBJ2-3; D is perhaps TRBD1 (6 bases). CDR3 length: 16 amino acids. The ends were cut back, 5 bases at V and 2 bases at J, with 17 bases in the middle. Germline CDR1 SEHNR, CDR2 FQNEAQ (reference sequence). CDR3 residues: CASSQSAQGITDTQYF. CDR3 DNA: TGTGCCAGCAGCCAGTCGGCTCAGGGGATCACAGATACGCAGTATTTT.

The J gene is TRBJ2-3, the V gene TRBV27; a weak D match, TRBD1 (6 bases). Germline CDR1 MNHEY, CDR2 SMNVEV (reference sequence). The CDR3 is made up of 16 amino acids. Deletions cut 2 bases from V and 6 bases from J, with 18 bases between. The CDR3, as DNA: TGTGCCAGCAGTTTAAGGGGACACCAAGATTCGGATACGCAGTATTTT. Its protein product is CASSLRGHQDSDTQYF.

The CDR3 sequence: CASSVEPQGVNTGELFF. The CDR3 nucleotides are TGTGCCAGCAGCGTAGAACCCCAGGGGGTAAACACCGGGGAGCTGTTTTTT. V usage is TRBV9 and J usage is TRBJ2-2; 7 bases are shared with TRBD1. Germline loops: CDR1 SGDLS, CDR2 YYNGEE. V dropped 0 bases and J dropped 2; count of bases not matched to a gene: 7. The length of the CDR3 is 17 residues.

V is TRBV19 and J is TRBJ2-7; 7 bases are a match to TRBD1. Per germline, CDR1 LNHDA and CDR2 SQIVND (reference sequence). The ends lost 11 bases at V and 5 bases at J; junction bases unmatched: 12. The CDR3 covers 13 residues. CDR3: CAASDRETDEQYF. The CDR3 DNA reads TGTGCCGCCAGTGACAGGGAAACCGACGAGCAGTACTTC.

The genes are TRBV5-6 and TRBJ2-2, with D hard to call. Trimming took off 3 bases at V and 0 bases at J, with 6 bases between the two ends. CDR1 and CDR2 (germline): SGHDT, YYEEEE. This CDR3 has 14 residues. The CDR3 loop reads CASSSGTNTGELFF. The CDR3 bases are TGTGCCAGCAGCTCAGGAACGAACACCGGGGAGCTGTTTTTT.